This T cell receptor beta chain was identified during a study of cytomegalovirus exposure and HLA in healthy donors. V shed 3 bases and J 2 bases; nucleotides not matched to a gene: 9. This CDR3 comprises 17 residues. Germline CDR1 and CDR2: KGHSH and LQKENI. The study, taken as a whole, reports: A few CMV-associated chains were confirmed in vitro to be specific for CMV antigens.

Comment on this clone: Its target is not known.

TCRdb keeps only in-frame clones here, not all; method: immunoSEQ multiplex PCR. Altogether fewer than 100,000 clones are present, approximately 91% being singletons, with the ten largest covering around 2.1%. Sequenced material: PBMCs. The V gene is TRBV18, the J gene TRBJ1-4, with 7 bases fitting TRBD1. This TCR came from a man aged 25 to 45 in good health and CMV-seronegative. CDR3 residues: CASSPGTVYQTNEKLFF. As DNA, the CDR3 is TGTGCCAGCTCACCGGGGACAGTCTATCAGACTAATGAAAAACTGTTTTTT. Combining the CDR3 with reference TRBV18 and TRBJ1-4 gives the whole variable domain NAGVMQNPRHLVRRRGQEARLRCSPMKGHSHVYWYRQLPEEGLKFMVYLQKENIIDESGMPKERFSAEFPKEGPSILRIQQVVRGDSAAYFCASSPGTVYQTNEKLFFGSGTQLSVL.